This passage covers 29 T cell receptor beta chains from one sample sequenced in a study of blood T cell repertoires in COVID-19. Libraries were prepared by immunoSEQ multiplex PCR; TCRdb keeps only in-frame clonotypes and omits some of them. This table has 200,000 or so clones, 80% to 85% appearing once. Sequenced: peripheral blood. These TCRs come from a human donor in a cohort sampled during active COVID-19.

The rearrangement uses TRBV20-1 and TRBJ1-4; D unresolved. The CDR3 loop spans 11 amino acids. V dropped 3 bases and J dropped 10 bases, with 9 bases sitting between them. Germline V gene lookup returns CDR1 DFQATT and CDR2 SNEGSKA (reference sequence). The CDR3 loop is CSASSAGKLFF. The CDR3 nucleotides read TGCAGTGCTAGTTCCGCGGGAAAACTGTTTTTT.

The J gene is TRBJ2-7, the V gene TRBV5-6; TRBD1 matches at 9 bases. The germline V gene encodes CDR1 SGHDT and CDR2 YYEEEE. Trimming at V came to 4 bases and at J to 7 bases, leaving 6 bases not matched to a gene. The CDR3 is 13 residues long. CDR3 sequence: CASSVQGAWEQYF. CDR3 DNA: TGTGCCAGCAGCGTACAGGGGGCGTGGGAGCAGTACTTC. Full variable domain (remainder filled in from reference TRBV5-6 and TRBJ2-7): DAGVTQSPTHLIKTRGQQVTLRCSPKSGHDTVSWYQQALGQGPQFIFQYYEEEERQRGNFPDRFSGHQFPNYSSELNVNALLLGDSALYLCASSVQGAWEQYFGPGTRLTVT.

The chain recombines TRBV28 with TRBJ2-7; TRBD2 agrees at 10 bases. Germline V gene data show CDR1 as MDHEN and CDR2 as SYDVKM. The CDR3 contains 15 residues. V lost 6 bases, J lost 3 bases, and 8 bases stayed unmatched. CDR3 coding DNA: TGTGCCAGCAGCCCTGGACTAGCGGTCGTCTACGAGCAGTACTTC. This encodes CASSPGLAVVYEQYF.

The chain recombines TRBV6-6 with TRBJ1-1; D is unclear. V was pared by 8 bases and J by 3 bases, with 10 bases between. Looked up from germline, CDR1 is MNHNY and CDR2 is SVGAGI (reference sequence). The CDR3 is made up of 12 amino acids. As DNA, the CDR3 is TGTGCCAGCGAACCCAGTTACACTGAAGCTTTCTTT. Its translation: CASEPSYTEAFF.

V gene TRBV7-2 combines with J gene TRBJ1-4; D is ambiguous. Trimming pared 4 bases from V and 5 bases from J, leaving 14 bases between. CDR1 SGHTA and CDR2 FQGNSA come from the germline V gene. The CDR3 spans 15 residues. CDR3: CASSSSGPINEKLFF. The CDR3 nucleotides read TGTGCCAGCAGCTCGAGTGGGCCTATCAATGAAAAACTGTTTTTT. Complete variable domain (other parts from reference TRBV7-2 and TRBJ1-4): GAGVSQSPSNKVTEKGKDVELRCDPISGHTALYWYRQSLGQGLEFLIYFQGNSAPDKSGLPSDRFSAERTGGSVSTLTIQRTQQEDSAVYLCASSSSGPINEKLFFGSGTQLSVL.

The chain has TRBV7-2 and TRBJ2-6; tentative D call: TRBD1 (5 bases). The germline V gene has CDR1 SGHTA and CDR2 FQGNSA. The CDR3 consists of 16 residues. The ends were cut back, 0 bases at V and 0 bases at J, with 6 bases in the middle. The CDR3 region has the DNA TGTGCCAGCAGCTTAGCGCAGGGCTCTGGGGCCAACGTCCTGACTTTC. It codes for CASSLAQGSGANVLTF.

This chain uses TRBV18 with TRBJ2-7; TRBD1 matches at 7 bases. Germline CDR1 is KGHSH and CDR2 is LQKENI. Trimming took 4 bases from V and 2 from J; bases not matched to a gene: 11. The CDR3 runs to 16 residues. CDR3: CASSLSSGTVTYEQYF. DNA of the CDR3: TGTGCCAGCTCACTCTCGTCGGGGACAGTCACCTACGAGCAGTACTTC.

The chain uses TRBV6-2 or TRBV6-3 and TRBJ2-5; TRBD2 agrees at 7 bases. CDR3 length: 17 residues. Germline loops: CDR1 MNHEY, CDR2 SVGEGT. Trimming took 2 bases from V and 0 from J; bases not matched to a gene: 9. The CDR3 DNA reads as TGTGCCAGCAGTTACCCGAGACTAGCCCTGTACCAAGAGACCCAGTACTTC. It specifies CASSYPRLALYQETQYF.

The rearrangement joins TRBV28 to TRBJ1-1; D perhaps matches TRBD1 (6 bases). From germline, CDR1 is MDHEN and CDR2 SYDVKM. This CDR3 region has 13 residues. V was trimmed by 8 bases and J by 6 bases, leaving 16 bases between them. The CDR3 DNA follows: TGTGCCAGCGACCTACAGGGATCGGCTGAAGCTTTCTTT. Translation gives CASDLQGSAEAFF.

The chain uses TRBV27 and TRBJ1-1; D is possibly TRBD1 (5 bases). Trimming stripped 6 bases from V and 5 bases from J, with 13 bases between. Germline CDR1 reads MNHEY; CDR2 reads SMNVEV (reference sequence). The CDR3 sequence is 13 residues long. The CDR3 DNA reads TGTGCCAGCAGGGGCAGGGCCGGAACTGAAGCTTTCTTT. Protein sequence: CASRGRAGTEAFF.

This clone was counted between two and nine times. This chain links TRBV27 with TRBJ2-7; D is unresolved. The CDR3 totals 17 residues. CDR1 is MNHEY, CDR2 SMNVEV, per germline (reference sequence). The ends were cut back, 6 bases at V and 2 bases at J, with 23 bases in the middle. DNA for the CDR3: TGTGCCAGCAGCAATAATCCCCAAAGCGCTAACCCCTACGAGCAGTACTTC. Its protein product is CASSNNPQSANPYEQYF.

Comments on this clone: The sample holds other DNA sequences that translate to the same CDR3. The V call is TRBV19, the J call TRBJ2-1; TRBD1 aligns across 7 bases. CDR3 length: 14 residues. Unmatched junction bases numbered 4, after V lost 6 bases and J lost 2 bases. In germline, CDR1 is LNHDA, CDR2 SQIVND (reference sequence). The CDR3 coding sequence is TGTGCCAGTAGCCGAGGGGGCACCTACAATGAGCAGTTCTTC. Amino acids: CASSRGGTYNEQFF.

CDR3 coding DNA: TGTGCCAGCAGCTTGGGTCAGGGGGTTCAGTATGGCTACACCTTC. Its protein is CASSLGQGVQYGYTF. V is TRBV5-5 and J is TRBJ1-2, with 7 bases fitting TRBD1. The CDR3 extends over 15 amino acids. J lost 5 bases, V lost 0 bases, and 7 bases had no gene match. Looked up from germline, CDR1 is SGHKS and CDR2 is YYEKEE (reference sequence).

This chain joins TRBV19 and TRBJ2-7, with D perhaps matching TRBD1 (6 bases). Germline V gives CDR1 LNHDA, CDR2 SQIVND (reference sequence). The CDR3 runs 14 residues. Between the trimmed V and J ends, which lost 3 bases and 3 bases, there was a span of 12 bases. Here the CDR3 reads CASSIPGRGYEQYF. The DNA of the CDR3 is TGTGCCAGTAGTATCCCAGGCAGGGGCTACGAGCAGTACTTC.

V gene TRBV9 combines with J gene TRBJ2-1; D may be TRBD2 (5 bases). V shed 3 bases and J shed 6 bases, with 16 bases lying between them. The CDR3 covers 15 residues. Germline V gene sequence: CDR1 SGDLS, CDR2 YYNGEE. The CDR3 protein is CASSGVAIRGNEQFF. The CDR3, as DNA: TGTGCCAGCAGCGGAGTGGCAATTCGGGGCAATGAGCAGTTCTTC.

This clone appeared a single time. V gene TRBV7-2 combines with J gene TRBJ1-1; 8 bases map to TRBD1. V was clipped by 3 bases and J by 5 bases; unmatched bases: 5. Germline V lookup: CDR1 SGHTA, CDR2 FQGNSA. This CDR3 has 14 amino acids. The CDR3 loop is CASSFRGRGTEAFF. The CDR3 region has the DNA TGTGCCAGCAGCTTCAGGGGGCGCGGTACTGAAGCTTTCTTT.

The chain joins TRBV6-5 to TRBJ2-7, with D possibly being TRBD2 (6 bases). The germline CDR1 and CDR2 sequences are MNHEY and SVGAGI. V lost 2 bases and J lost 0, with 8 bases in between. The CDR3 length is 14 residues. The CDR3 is CASSYIGGSYEQYF. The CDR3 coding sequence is TGTGCCAGCAGTTACATCGGGGGCTCCTACGAGCAGTACTTC.

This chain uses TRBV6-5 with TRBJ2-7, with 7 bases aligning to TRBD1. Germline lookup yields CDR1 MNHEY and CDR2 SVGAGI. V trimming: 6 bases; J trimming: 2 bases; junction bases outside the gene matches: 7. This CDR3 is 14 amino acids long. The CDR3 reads CASREPGTAYEQYF. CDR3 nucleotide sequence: TGTGCCAGCAGGGAGCCAGGGACAGCCTACGAGCAGTACTTC.

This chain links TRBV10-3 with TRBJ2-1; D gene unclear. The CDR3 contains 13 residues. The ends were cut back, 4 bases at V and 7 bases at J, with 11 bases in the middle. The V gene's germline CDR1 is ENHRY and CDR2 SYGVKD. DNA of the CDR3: TGTGCCATCAGTGCTCCGGGTGGGAATGAGCAGTTCTTC. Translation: CAISAPGGNEQFF.

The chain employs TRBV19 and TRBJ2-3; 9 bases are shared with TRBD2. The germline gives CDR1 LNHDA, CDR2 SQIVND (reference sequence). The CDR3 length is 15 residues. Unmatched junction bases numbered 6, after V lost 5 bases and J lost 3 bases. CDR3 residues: CASSRLAEATDTQYF. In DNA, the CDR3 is TGTGCCAGTAGTCGACTAGCGGAGGCGACAGATACGCAGTATTTT.

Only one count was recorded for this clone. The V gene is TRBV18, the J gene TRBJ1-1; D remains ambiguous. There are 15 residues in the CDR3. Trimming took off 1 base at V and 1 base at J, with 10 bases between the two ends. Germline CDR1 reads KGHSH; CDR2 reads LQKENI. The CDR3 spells CASSPRLTANTEAFF. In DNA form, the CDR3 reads TGTGCCAGCTCACCACGACTGACGGCGAACACTGAAGCTTTCTTT.

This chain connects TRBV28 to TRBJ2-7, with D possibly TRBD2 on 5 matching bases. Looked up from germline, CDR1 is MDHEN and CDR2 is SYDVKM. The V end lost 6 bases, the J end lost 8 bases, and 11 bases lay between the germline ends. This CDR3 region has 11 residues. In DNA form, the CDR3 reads TGTGCCAGCAGCCCCGACGGGAAGCAGTACTTC. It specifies CASSPDGKQYF.

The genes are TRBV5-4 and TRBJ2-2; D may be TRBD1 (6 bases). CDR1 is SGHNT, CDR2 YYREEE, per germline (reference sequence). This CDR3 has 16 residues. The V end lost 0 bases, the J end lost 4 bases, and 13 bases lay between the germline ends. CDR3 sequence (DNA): TGTGCCAGCAGCTTGGTTGGGGGCCGTGGCACCGGGGAGCTGTTTTTT. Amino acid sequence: CASSLVGGRGTGELFF.

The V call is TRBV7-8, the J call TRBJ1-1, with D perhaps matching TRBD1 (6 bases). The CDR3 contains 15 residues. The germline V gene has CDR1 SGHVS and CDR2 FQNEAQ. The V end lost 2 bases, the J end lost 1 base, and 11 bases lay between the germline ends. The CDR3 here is CASSLRGGTNTEAFF. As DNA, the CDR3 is TGTGCCAGCAGCTTAAGGGGGGGGACGAACACTGAAGCTTTCTTT.

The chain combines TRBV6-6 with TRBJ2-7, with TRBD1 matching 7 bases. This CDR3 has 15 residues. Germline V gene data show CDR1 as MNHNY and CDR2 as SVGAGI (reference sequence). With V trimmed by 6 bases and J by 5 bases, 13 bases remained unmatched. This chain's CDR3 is CASSPFSGQLNEQYF. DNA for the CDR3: TGTGCCAGCAGCCCTTTTTCGGGACAGCTTAACGAGCAGTACTTC.

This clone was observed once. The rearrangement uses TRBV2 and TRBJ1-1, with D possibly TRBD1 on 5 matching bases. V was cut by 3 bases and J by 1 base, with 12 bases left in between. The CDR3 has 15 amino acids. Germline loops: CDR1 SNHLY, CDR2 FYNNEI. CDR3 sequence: CASSDVGASNTEAFF. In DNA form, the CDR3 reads TGTGCCAGCAGTGATGTAGGGGCGTCGAACACTGAAGCTTTCTTT.

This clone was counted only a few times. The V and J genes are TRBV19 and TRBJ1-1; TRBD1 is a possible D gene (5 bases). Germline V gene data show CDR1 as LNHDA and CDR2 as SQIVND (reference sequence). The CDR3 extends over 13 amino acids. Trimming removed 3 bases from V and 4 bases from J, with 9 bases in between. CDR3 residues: CASSMGGFTEAFF. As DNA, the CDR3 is TGTGCCAGTAGTATGGGGGGGTTCACTGAAGCTTTCTTT.

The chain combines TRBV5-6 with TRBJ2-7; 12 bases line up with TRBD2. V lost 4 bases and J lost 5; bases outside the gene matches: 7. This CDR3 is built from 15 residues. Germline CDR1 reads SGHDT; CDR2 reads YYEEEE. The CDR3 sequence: CASSLSSGRGHEQYF. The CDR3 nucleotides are TGTGCCAGCAGCCTATCTAGCGGGAGGGGCCACGAGCAGTACTTC.

CDR3 region: CASRHTQQGPKVGEQYF. CDR3 nucleotides: TGTGCCAGCCGACACACTCAACAGGGGCCCAAAGTCGGGGAGCAGTACTTC. The V call is TRBV27, the J call TRBJ2-7, with TRBD1 identical over 7 bases. CDR1 and CDR2 from the germline V gene are MNHEY and SMNVEV (reference sequence). V gave up 8 bases and J gave up 7 bases; unmatched junction bases: 23. CDR3 length: 17 residues.